This T cell receptor beta chain was identified in a study of beta chain features in type 1 diabetes. Overall study: All samples together contributed 100 million to 120 million sorted cells for examination.

TCRB transcripts that were expressed got sequenced, as all of the isolated RNA had been reverse transcribed. Profiled with immunoSEQ multiplex PCR; TCRdb holds only in-frame clones, not every one. Of 620,000 or so clones in the sample, 15% to 19% are singletons; the top ten hold about 0.086%. Whole-study results and caveats: Shorter TCRB CDR3s, moderately but significantly so, marked every one of the four CD4+ subsets in Type 1 diabetes patients. A possible short-template PCR bias applies equally to patients and controls.

As to this clone: No antigen is known for it.

Deletions cut 5 bases from V and 2 bases from J, with 21 bases between. The CDR3 contains 17 residues. The germline CDR1 and CDR2 sequences are MDHEN and SYDVKM. The chain couples TRBV28 to TRBJ1-1; D is unclear. Sequenced: naive CD4+ T cells from blood. The sequence came from a man aged 18 to 30 in good health. The CDR3: CASSPTRTGMGNTEAFF. CDR3 bases: TGTGCCAGCAGTCCCACGCGGACGGGGATGGGAAACACTGAAGCTTTCTTT.